This T cell receptor beta chain was recorded in a study of blood T cell repertoires in COVID-19. Study as a whole: T cells, B-cell-depleted T cells, or PBMCs supplied cDNA or gDNA.

TCRdb's table, derived via immunoSEQ multiplex PCR, lists solely in-frame clones and lacks some. This table holds about 210,000 clones, approximately 80% found once. This study enrolled people aged about 18 to 100 from about two dozen US geographic areas. Cohorts were determined from participant-reported clinical history. Germline loops: CDR1 MGHRA, CDR2 YSYEKL. The trim removed 5 bases at V and 3 bases at J, leaving 4 bases unmatched. There are 14 residues in the CDR3. The TCR originated in a middle-aged man who had recovered from COVID-19. V usage is TRBV4-1 and J usage is TRBJ1-5; 7 positions agree with TRBD1. The sequencing input was PBMCs or T cells enriched from blood (not recorded which). The CDR3 reads CASSLGQPNQPQHF. Here the CDR3 DNA reads TGCGCCAGCAGCTTGGGACAGCCCAATCAGCCCCAGCATTTT.